This is a list of T cell receptor beta chains from one sample in a study of early T cells in non-severe SARS-CoV-2 infection. TCRdb redid the calling of the 5' RACE reads with MiXCR, one entry per CDR3 protein. Among about 48,000 distinct CDR3 sequences, 6% to 8% were seen once, and the ten largest hold roughly 5.9%. The sequenced material came from whole blood. The receptor set was obtained from an adult who was a healthcare worker with PCR-confirmed SARS-CoV-2 infection or an uninfected control (not recorded which). Both conserved end residues are part of each CDR3. D genes are given only for firm matches. Some rows mark clone size as missing; the rest say once, few, many or name a class of expanded clone.

TRBV29-1	TRBD1	TRBJ2-3	many	CSARQGRTDTQYF	TGCAGCGCGCGACAGGGGCGCACAGATACGCAGTATTTT
TRBV29-1	.	TRBJ1-2	.	CSVVIVSNYGYTF	TGCAGCGTTGTTATAGTTTCAAACTATGGCTACACCTTC
TRBV7-2	.	TRBJ2-3	many	CASSKTGIDTQYF	TGTGCCAGCAGTAAAACAGGGATAGATACGCAGTATTTT
TRBV6-1	.	TRBJ2-1	many	CASRDYISYNEQFF	TGTGCCAGCAGGGACTACATATCCTACAATGAGCAGTTCTTC
TRBV19	.	TRBJ2-7	.	CASSIGAAYEQYF	TGTGCCAGTAGTATCGGCGCCGCCTACGAGCAGTACTTC
TRBV3-1	.	TRBJ2-3	many	CASSQDREVAPDTQYF	TGTGCCAGCAGCCAAGACAGGGAAGTAGCCCCAGATACGCAGTATTTT
TRBV9	TRBD2	TRBJ2-7	once	CASSPKSSGGPKSSYEQYF	TGTGCCAGCAGCCCCAAGTCCAGCGGGGGGCCTAAGAGCTCCTACGAGCAGTACTTC
TRBV7-3	.	TRBJ1-1	few	CASSVERNTEAFF	TGTGCCAGCAGCGTCGAGAGGAACACTGAAGCTTTCTTT
TRBV3-1	.	TRBJ2-3	.	CASSPAGARSTDTQYF	TGTGCCAGCAGCCCCGCGGGGGCTAGGAGCACAGATACGCAGTATTTT
TRBV30	TRBD1	TRBJ2-7	many	CAWSPGQSLSYEQYF	TGTGCCTGGAGTCCGGGACAGAGCCTTTCCTACGAGCAGTACTTC
TRBV15	.	TRBJ1-6	many	CATSRVLRVAGSPLHF	TGTGCCACCAGCAGAGTACTCAGGGTCGCTGGTTCACCCCTCCACTTT
TRBV6-2/TRBV6-3	.	TRBJ2-5	few	CASSYGQETQYF	TGTGCCAGCAGTTATGGGCAAGAGACCCAGTACTTC
TRBV5-4	.	TRBJ1-3	many	CASRAGSGNTIYF	TGTGCCAGCAGAGCAGGGTCTGGAAACACCATATATTTT
TRBV30	TRBD1	TRBJ2-3	many	CAWRDRSRTDTQYF	TGTGCCTGGAGGGACAGGAGCCGCACAGATACGCAGTATTTT
TRBV20-1	.	TRBJ1-5	many	CSARDLRQKGSNQPQHF	TGCAGTGCTAGAGACCTCCGACAGAAAGGGAGCAATCAGCCCCAGCATTTT
TRBV20-1	.	TRBJ1-4	many	CSARAGKLFF	TGCAGTGCTAGAGCTGGAAAACTGTTTTTT
TRBV12-3/TRBV12-4	TRBD1	TRBJ1-1	many	CASRQRQGERNTEAFF	TGTGCCAGCAGACAGAGACAGGGGGAGAGGAACACTGAAGCTTTCTTT
TRBV19	.	TRBJ1-5	many	CASIGWRDGNQPQHF	TGTGCCAGTATTGGATGGAGGGATGGCAATCAGCCCCAGCATTTT
TRBV9	.	TRBJ2-5	few	CASSVGTGQETQYF	TGTGCCAGCAGCGTAGGGACGGGACAAGAGACCCAGTACTTC
TRBV20-1	.	TRBJ2-7	.	CSVPGGYEQYF	TGCAGTGTTCCTGGGGGGTACGAGCAGTACTTC
TRBV12-3/TRBV12-4	.	TRBJ2-7	.	CASSRGRNYEQYF	TGTGCCAGCAGTCGGGGGAGGAACTACGAGCAGTACTTC
TRBV6-5	.	TRBJ1-5	many	CASSGVGQINQPQHF	TGTGCCAGCAGCGGGGTCGGACAGATCAATCAGCCCCAGCATTTT
TRBV30	TRBD1	TRBJ1-5	many	CAWTRTGLSNQPQHF	TGTGCCTGGACTAGGACAGGGTTAAGCAATCAGCCCCAGCATTTT
TRBV2	.	TRBJ2-7	many	CASTSDSRSYEQYF	TGTGCCAGCACCTCAGACAGCCGTTCATACGAGCAGTACTTC
TRBV29-1	.	TRBJ2-1	few	CSVALSIYNEQFF	TGCAGCGTTGCCCTCAGCATCTACAATGAGCAGTTCTTC
TRBV7-9	TRBD1	TRBJ2-2	.	CASSGQVQHTGELFF	TGTGCCAGCAGCGGACAGGTCCAGCACACCGGGGAGCTGTTTTTT
TRBV20-1	TRBD2	TRBJ2-1	many	CSARDRGTSGSYNEQFF	TGCAGTGCTAGAGATCGGGGGACTAGCGGATCCTACAATGAGCAGTTCTTC
TRBV6-1	.	TRBJ1-6	many	CASSERGGYNSPLHF	TGTGCCAGCAGTGAACGTGGCGGGTATAATTCACCCCTCCACTTT
TRBV6-2/TRBV6-3	.	TRBJ2-5	few	CASSYSGLQETQYF	TGTGCCAGCAGTTACTCGGGCCTCCAAGAGACCCAGTACTTC